This T cell receptor beta chain emerged from a study of somatic mutations in cytotoxic T cells in rheumatoid arthritis. Produced via immunoSEQ multiplex PCR; TCRdb's table is partial and in-frame only. The sample records just over 30,000 clones, around 83% being singletons. Unmatched junction bases numbered 3, after V lost 2 bases and J lost 5 bases. Germline V gene lookup returns CDR1 KGHSH and CDR2 LQKENI. The length of the CDR3 is 16 residues. The chain carries TRBV18 and TRBJ2-1; 13 bases map to TRBD2. The clonotype originates from an adult with rheumatoid arthritis. Sample: CD8+ T cells sorted from blood. CDR3 DNA sequence: TGTGCCAGCTCACCAGCCGGACTAGCGGGAGACAATGAGCAGTTCTTC. This translates into CASSPAGLAGDNEQFF.